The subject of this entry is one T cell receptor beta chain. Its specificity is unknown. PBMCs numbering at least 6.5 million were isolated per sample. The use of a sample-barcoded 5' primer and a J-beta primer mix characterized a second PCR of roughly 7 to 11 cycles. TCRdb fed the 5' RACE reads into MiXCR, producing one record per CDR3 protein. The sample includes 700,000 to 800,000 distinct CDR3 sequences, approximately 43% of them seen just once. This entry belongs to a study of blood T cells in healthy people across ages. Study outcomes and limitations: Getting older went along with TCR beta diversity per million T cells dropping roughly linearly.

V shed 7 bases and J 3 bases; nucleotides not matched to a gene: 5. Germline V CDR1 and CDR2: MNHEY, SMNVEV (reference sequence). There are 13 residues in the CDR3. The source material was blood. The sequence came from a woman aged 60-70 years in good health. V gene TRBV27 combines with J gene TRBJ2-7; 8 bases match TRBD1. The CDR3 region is CASKTGVGYEQYF. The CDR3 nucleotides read TGTGCCAGCAAGACAGGGGTAGGCTACGAGCAGTACTTC.